This TCR beta chain was sequenced in a study of blood T cells in healthy people across ages (dated by TCRdb to about 2015). With respect to the entire study: In model experiments, template switching captured roughly one uniquely barcoded TCR beta cDNA molecule for every two T cells. Using deep sequencing normalized with unique cDNA molecular identifiers, the study measured how TCR beta repertoire diversity changes with age. The donors were divided into four age groups: young (average around 16 years), middle-aged (around 37), aged (62) and long-lived (around 87). To avoid experimental bias, donors of different ages were spread randomly across the sequencing lanes. For two donors (one aged 18 to 30 and one aged 80 or older), the study analyzed two additional independent replicas of 1 million unique cDNA reads from the same blood draw.

V is trimmed back by 0 bases and J by 1 base, and the junction contains 3 bases that no gene match accounts for. Including cysteine and phenylalanine, the CDR3 has 17 amino acids. The only DNA kept is the CDR3, 51 bases in frame from the first base. The germline V gene encodes CDR1 SGHRS and CDR2 YFSETQ. The roughly 38 donors, aged about 6 to 95 years, were systemically healthy Caucasian individuals from Russia. Each donor gave 8 to 10 milliliters of peripheral blood, drawn into EDTA-treated Vacutainer tubes. PBMCs were isolated by Ficoll-Paque density-gradient centrifugation, with at least 6.5 million obtained per sample. Total RNA was extracted from PBMCs with Trizol reagent, with at least 6 micrograms obtained per sample. Naive CD45RAhigh/CD27high T cell percentages were measured by flow cytometry on a PBMC aliquot from every donor. Library method: 5' RACE. The sequencer listed for this sample is Illumina HiSeq 2500. A second PCR of roughly 7 to 12 cycles was performed with a sample-barcoded 5' primer and a J-beta primer mix. A template-switch 5' adaptor carrying 12 random nucleotides introduced a unique molecular identifier onto each TCR beta cDNA molecule. At least 3 million CDR3-containing paired-end reads were obtained from each sample. All of the RNA was converted into first-strand cDNA using the Mint cDNA synthesis kit, with a TRBC-specific oligonucleotide serving as the primer. Following uracil-DNA glycosylase treatment, all cDNA underwent a first 18-cycle PCR with the universal primers M1SS and BC2_uni_R. Processing in the source paper ran as follows. Each sample was normalized by randomly selecting 1 million high-quality reads, each carrying a distinct molecular identifier. Instead of being binned into consensus sequences, reads that shared molecular identifiers were thrown out. CDR3 identification, clonotype clustering and error correction used MiTCR with a Q25 quality threshold and the strictest error-elimination algorithm. A nonparametric unseen species model with Euler transformation was used to estimate a lower bound on total TCR beta diversity. Using fastp at Q25 and MiXCR, TCRdb reprocessed the public reads and kept productive beta chains. CDR3 protein sequences are deduplicated, and each keeps its most common genes and DNA. TCRdb, not the authors, supplied the V and J calls. Recorded for this sample are nearly 1 million distinct CDR3 sequences; roughly 47% of them occurred a single time. Together, the top ten hold 20% to 25% of the sample.

A word on this clonotype: Its antigen remains unidentified. Base qualities are missing; no much larger clone stands one base away.

General findings and caveats noted by the study authors: The CMV infection status of donors was not known, potentially confounding age-related changes in expanded clonotypes. A strong correlation was found between observed TCR beta diversity and the percentage of naive T cells measured by flow cytometry. Conclusive comparison of naive and antigen-experienced compartments was prevented by the profiling of bulk unsorted PBMCs. As age increased, observed TCR beta diversity per million T cells dropped in a roughly linear way, and a significant reduction was already evident by age 40. The long-lived group showed more naive CD4+ T cells, fewer expanded clones and increased TCR diversity than the aged group, suggesting age selection. Estimates of total diversity based on one million sequenced T cells were considered lower bounds and underestimates.

This clonotype was obtained from a woman aged 55-75 years in good health. The specimen was blood. The sequence links TRBV5-1 to TRBJ2-7, with 14 bases aligning to TRBD2. CDR3 region: CASSLEGLAGASYEQYF. The sequence in DNA is TGCGCCAGCAGCTTGGAGGGACTAGCGGGAGCTTCCTACGAGCAGTACTTC. With the portions outside the CDR3 filled from the reference TRBV5-1 and TRBJ2-7 genes, the complete variable region becomes KAGVTQTPRYLIKTRGQQVTLSCSPISGHRSVSWYQQTPGQGLQFLFEYFSETQRNKGNFPGRFSGRQFSNSRSEMNVSTLELGDSALYLCASSLEGLAGASYEQYFGPGTRLTVT.